What follows are 11 T cell receptor beta chains derived from one specimen sequenced in a study of brain T cells in children with intractable seizures. Using immunoSEQ multiplex PCR, the repertoire was profiled, and TCRdb retains in-frame clones only, with some absent. This sample has 75,000 to 80,000 clones; around 93% occur once, and the top ten carry under 2%. This specimen was peripheral blood, taken at surgery. These receptors originate from a boy under three years old with tuberous sclerosis and intractable seizures.

The chain couples TRBV7-8 to TRBJ2-3, with TRBD2 as a possible D gene (5 bases). With 7 bases removed from V and 6 bases from J, the gap between germline ends came to 11 bases. Germline V CDR1 and CDR2: SGHVS, FQNEAQ. The length of the CDR3 is 12 residues. CDR3 amino acids: CASTEGLDTQYF. The CDR3 DNA sequence: TGTGCCAGCACCGAGGGTTTGGATACGCAGTATTTT.

This rearrangement joins TRBV2 to TRBJ1-6; tentative D call: TRBD1 (5 bases). Trimming took 7 bases from V and 7 from J, leaving 17 bases between them. This CDR3 has 15 residues. Germline assignment: CDR1 SNHLY and CDR2 FYNNEI. CDR3 nucleotides: TGTGCCAGCAAGGGAACCGAGGGGTGGAATTCACCCCTCCACTTT. It specifies CASKGTEGWNSPLHF.

This chain joins TRBV7-3 and TRBJ2-2; D is ambiguous. Trimming removed 5 bases from V and 7 bases from J, with 11 bases in between. This CDR3 is built from 13 residues. Germline CDR1 is SGHTA and CDR2 is FQGTGA. CDR3 DNA: TGTGCCAGCAGCACCGACAATGTCGGGGAGCTGTTTTTT. This gives the protein CASSTDNVGELFF.

This chain uses TRBV5-5 with TRBJ1-2; maybe TRBD1 (5 bases). CDR3 length: 14 residues. Per germline, CDR1 SGHKS and CDR2 YYEKEE (reference sequence). Between the trimmed V and J ends, which lost 7 bases and 2 bases, there was a span of 15 bases. CDR3: CASGYKGNNYGYTF. For the CDR3, the DNA is TGTGCCAGCGGGTATAAGGGGAACAACTATGGCTACACCTTC.

The genes are TRBV7-9 and TRBJ2-5, with D possibly being TRBD2 (6 bases). The CDR3 has 14 amino acids. Trimming stripped 2 bases from V and 4 bases from J, with 11 bases between. Germline V gene sequence: CDR1 SEHNR, CDR2 FQNEAQ (reference sequence). The CDR3 DNA follows: TGTGCCAGCAGCTTATGGGCGGGATCAGAGACCCAGTACTTC. This encodes CASSLWAGSETQYF. The complete variable domain, with remaining parts taken from reference TRBV7-9 and TRBJ2-5, reads DTGVSQNPRHKITKRGQNVTFRCDPISEHNRLYWYRQTLGQGPEFLTYFQNEAQLEKSRLLSDRFSAERPKGSFSTLEIQRTEQGDSAMYLCASSLWAGSETQYFGPGTRLLVL.

The chain's CDR3 is CAWSTRWGSNQPQHF. In DNA, the CDR3 is TGTGCCTGGAGTACCCGGTGGGGGAGCAATCAGCCCCAGCATTTT. This chain links TRBV30 with TRBJ1-5, with D maybe TRBD1 (5 bases). Trimming stripped 2 bases from V and 1 base from J, with 12 bases between. Germline values: CDR1 GTSNPN, CDR2 SVGIG (reference sequence). The CDR3 spans 15 residues.

CDR3 DNA: TGTGCCAGCAGCATAAAGGGGCAGGGGGATCAGCCCCAGCATTTT. It codes for CASSIKGQGDQPQHF. This sequence joins TRBV7-9 and TRBJ1-5; 7 bases are shared with TRBD1. With V trimmed by 5 bases and J by 5 bases, 9 bases remained unmatched. This CDR3 is 15 amino acids long. Germline V gene sequence: CDR1 SEHNR, CDR2 FQNEAQ (reference sequence). Full variable domain (missing parts from reference TRBV7-9 and TRBJ1-5): DTGVSQNPRHKITKRGQNVTFRCDPISEHNRLYWYRQTLGQGPEFLTYFQNEAQLEKSRLLSDRFSAERPKGSFSTLEIQRTEQGDSAMYLCASSIKGQGDQPQHFGDGTRLSIL.

This sequence joins TRBV7-2 and TRBJ1-3; possibly TRBD1 for D (6 bases). Trimming stripped 4 bases from V and 4 bases from J, with 14 bases between. Germline V gene sequence: CDR1 SGHTA, CDR2 FQGNSA. The CDR3 extends over 15 amino acids. CDR3 coding DNA: TGTGCCAGCAGCTCAGACCAGGGGAACGGAAACACCATATATTTT. Protein product: CASSSDQGNGNTIYF.

This clone was counted a few times. V gene TRBV11-2 combines with J gene TRBJ1-5, with 8 bases aligning to TRBD1. Germline V gives CDR1 SGHAT, CDR2 FQNNGV. The CDR3 extends over 19 amino acids. Losses at the gene ends were 0 bases for V and 0 bases for J; bases not matched to a gene: 10. The CDR3 sequence is CASSLDPPDRVFSNQPQHF. CDR3 bases: TGTGCCAGCAGCTTAGACCCTCCGGACAGGGTGTTTAGCAATCAGCCCCAGCATTTT.

V is TRBV7-9 and J is TRBJ2-5; D not certain. V was cut by 2 bases and J by 3 bases, with 7 bases left in between. The germline gives CDR1 SEHNR, CDR2 FQNEAQ (reference sequence). This CDR3 region has 13 residues. Here the CDR3 DNA reads TGTGCCAGCAGCTTAATCCACGAAGAGACCCAGTACTTC. It is translated as CASSLIHEETQYF.

The V gene is TRBV20-1, the J gene TRBJ2-2; possibly TRBD1 or TRBD2 for D (5 bases each). V lost 6 bases and J lost 8, with 10 bases in between. CDR1 and CDR2 (germline): DFQATT, SNEGSKA (reference sequence). The CDR3 loop spans 11 amino acids. In DNA form, the CDR3 reads TGCAGTGCGGAAGAGGGGGGGGAGCTGTTTTTT. Residues: CSAEEGGELFF.